The rows below give T cell receptor beta chains drawn from one sample of a study of T cells in Graves' hyperthyroidism and ophthalmopathy. TCRdb itself ran the multiplex PCR reads through MiXCR, one entry per CDR3 protein. Of nearly 600,000 distinct CDR3 sequences listed, approximately 15% are singletons. Sequencing used blood. The source of these receptors is a woman aged 25-40 years with Graves' hyperthyroidism that later progressed to Graves' ophthalmopathy. The CDR3 runs from the conserved cysteine through the conserved F or W. Each record gives: V gene, clone size, D gene, J gene, CDR3 DNA, CDR3 protein. The D gene is left open where the match is weak. Size is stated for part of the rows, as once, few or many counts, or as a class when the clone is expanded.

TRBV20-1	many	TRBD2	TRBJ2-7	TGCAGTGCGACGACTAGCGTCTGGGACGAGCAGTACTTC	CSATTSVWDEQYF
TRBV9	few	.	TRBJ2-7	TGTGCCAGCAGCGTAGTTCCAGGAGCCTACGAGCAGTACTTC	CASSVVPGAYEQYF
TRBV12-3/TRBV12-4	many	.	TRBJ1-2	TGTGCCAGCAGTTTAAGCCTCTATGGCTACACCTTC	CASSLSLYGYTF
TRBV20-1	.	.	TRBJ1-3	TGCAGTGCTGGCAGTCTCGGAAACACCATATATTTT	CSAGSLGNTIYF
TRBV13	many	TRBD2	TRBJ2-2	TGTGCCAGCAGCTCTCTAGCGGACACCGGGGAGCTGTTTTTT	CASSSLADTGELFF
TRBV11-2	.	TRBD1	TRBJ2-1	TGTGCCAGCAGCTCCCGGACAGGGGGAAGCTCCTACAATGAGCAGTTCTTC	CASSSRTGGSSYNEQFF
TRBV12-3/TRBV12-4	many	.	TRBJ1-3	TGTGCCAGCAACATCAGGGGAGAGGGTTCTGGAAACACCATATATTTT	CASNIRGEGSGNTIYF
TRBV5-1	.	TRBD1	TRBJ1-4	TGCGCCAGCGGGCCCGAGGGGGCGGGTAATGAAAAACTGTTTTTT	CASGPEGAGNEKLFF
TRBV10-1	.	.	TRBJ2-3	TGCGCCAGCAGGGACACGGGAACAGATACGCAGTATTTT	CASRDTGTDTQYF
TRBV6-4	.	TRBD2	TRBJ2-7	TGTGCCAGCAGTGGGGGCGGGAGGGGCTCCTACGAGCAGTACTTC	CASSGGGRGSYEQYF
TRBV29-1	.	TRBD2	TRBJ2-7	TGCAGCGTTGAAGGCTCGGCTAGCGGGTCCTACGAGCAGTACTTC	CSVEGSASGSYEQYF
TRBV11-3	few	.	TRBJ2-3	TGTGCCAGCAGCCTCAAAGGGGCCAGGGCCACAGATACGCAGTATTTT	CASSLKGARATDTQYF
TRBV10-3	many	.	TRBJ2-5	TGTGCCATCAGTGAAGGATTAGAGACCCAGTACTTC	CAISEGLETQYF
TRBV2	many	.	TRBJ1-3	TGTGCCACACAGGGTAACGGAAACACCATATATTTT	CATQGNGNTIYF
TRBV7-9	few	.	TRBJ2-5	TGTGCCAGCAGCCTGATTTCCCCAGAGACCCAGTACTTC	CASSLISPETQYF
TRBV20-1	many	.	TRBJ2-3	TGCAGTGCTAGGACCCTTTACACAGATACGCAGTATTTT	CSARTLYTDTQYF
TRBV18	many	.	TRBJ1-6	TGTGCCAGCTCACCACCGTCACGGATGATTAATTCACCCCTCCACTTT	CASSPPSRMINSPLHF
TRBV6-1	many	TRBD1	TRBJ1-3	TGTGCCAGCGAACCCAGGGGGGGTGGAAACACCATATATTTT	CASEPRGGGNTIYF
TRBV19	few	TRBD2	TRBJ2-7	TGTGCCAGTAGGGCCGCGACTAGCGGCTCCTACGAGCAGTACTTC	CASRAATSGSYEQYF
TRBV29-1	many	.	TRBJ1-1	TGCAGCGTTGGAGTTCTCCGGAACACTGAAGCTTTCTTT	CSVGVLRNTEAFF
TRBV6-5	many	.	TRBJ2-3	TGTGCCAGCAGTTACTCGGGGGGACTGAGCACAGATACGCAGTATTTT	CASSYSGGLSTDTQYF
TRBV2	many	.	TRBJ2-1	TGTGCCAGCAGTGACGAGGGTGAGCAGTTCTTC	CASSDEGEQFF
TRBV20-1	many	.	TRBJ2-2	TGCAGTGCTAGAGATTTGGGTATCTACACCGGGGAGCTGTTTTTT	CSARDLGIYTGELFF
TRBV2	.	.	TRBJ2-2	TGTGCCAGCAGTGAAGTGAGGGGAACCGGGGAGCTGTTTTTT	CASSEVRGTGELFF
TRBV6-1	many	TRBD1	TRBJ1-5	TGTGCCAGCAGTGAAATGGGACAGTACAATCAGCCCCAGCATTTT	CASSEMGQYNQPQHF
TRBV11-2	.	.	TRBJ2-1	TGTGCCAGCAGCTTATTTGGTTACAATGAGCAGTTCTTC	CASSLFGYNEQFF
TRBV24-1	many	TRBD2	TRBJ2-3	TGTGCCACCAGTGACCCGACTAGCGGGAGCGCAGATACGCAGTATTTT	CATSDPTSGSADTQYF
TRBV6-1	many	TRBD1	TRBJ2-7	TGTGCCAGCAGTTGGGACAGGTCCCCCTACGAGCAGTACTTC	CASSWDRSPYEQYF
TRBV5-1	many	.	TRBJ1-2	TGCGCCAGCAGCTCCCAGGCGGAAACAGGGAGCTATGGCTACACCTTC	CASSSQAETGSYGYTF
TRBV19	few	TRBD1	TRBJ1-1	TGTGCCAGTAGTTGGTTGGTTGGGACAGGGGGGAACACTGAAGCTTTCTTT	CASSWLVGTGGNTEAFF
TRBV7-2	many	.	TRBJ2-5	TGTGCCAGCAGCCTAGGGGGGCTATCGGTGGAGACCCAGTACTTC	CASSLGGLSVETQYF
TRBV2	many	.	TRBJ2-1	TGTGCCAGCAGTGACTACCATGAGCAGTTCTTC	CASSDYHEQFF
TRBV20-1	many	.	TRBJ2-3	TGCAGTGCTATCCCCCCCCTGGGGCGTACAGATACGCAGTATTTT	CSAIPPLGRTDTQYF
TRBV2	many	.	TRBJ1-2	TGTGCCGCGATGACAGAGGGATATGGCTACACCTTC	CAAMTEGYGYTF
TRBV12-3/TRBV12-4	many	.	TRBJ2-7	TGTGCCAGCAGTTTAGTGGACGAACAGTACTTC	CASSLVDEQYF
TRBV9	few	TRBD1	TRBJ1-5	TGTGCCAGCAGCCCAGCGACAGGGGAGCAGCCCCAGCATTTT	CASSPATGEQPQHF
TRBV19	many	.	TRBJ1-2	TGTGCCAGTAGTAGTTCGGGGTCCGGTGCTCCTTATGGCTACACCTTC	CASSSSGSGAPYGYTF
TRBV19	many	TRBD1	TRBJ1-1	TGTGCCAGTAGGAGGGACAGGGAGTACACTGAAGCTTTCTTT	CASRRDREYTEAFF
TRBV6-2/TRBV6-3	.	.	TRBJ2-1	TGTGCCAGCAGTTCCAGCAGCCACTCCTACAATGAGCAGTTCTTC	CASSSSSHSYNEQFF
TRBV10-3	many	.	TRBJ1-2	TGTGCCATCAGGGGGACCCCTCCTAACTATGGCTACACCTTC	CAIRGTPPNYGYTF
TRBV6-5	many	.	TRBJ2-3	TGTGCCAGCAGTTACGTTGGAGATACGCAGTATTTT	CASSYVGDTQYF
TRBV9	few	.	TRBJ2-2	TGTGCCAGCAGCCCCCACCCCAGGGTGGACACCGGGGAGCTGTTTTTT	CASSPHPRVDTGELFF
TRBV20-1	few	TRBD1	TRBJ1-2	TGCAGTGCTTCGGGACAGCCATATTATGGCTACACCTTC	CSASGQPYYGYTF
TRBV28	many	.	TRBJ1-1	TGTGCCAGCAGTCTGGGCGGTTTCAGGAACACTGAAGCTTTCTTT	CASSLGGFRNTEAFF
TRBV20-1	many	.	TRBJ2-1	TGCAGTGCACTTAGCGGTCCCAACTACAATGAGCAGTTCTTC	CSALSGPNYNEQFF
TRBV12-3/TRBV12-4	many	TRBD1	TRBJ1-2	TGTGCCAGCAGTTTAGGACAGGGATCGGATGGCTACACCTTC	CASSLGQGSDGYTF
TRBV27	many	.	TRBJ1-1	TGTGCCAGCAGTTCGTCCCTTACACTTAACACTGAAGCTTTCTTT	CASSSSLTLNTEAFF
TRBV6-5	few	.	TRBJ1-5	TGTGCCAGCAGTTACTCGATGGCGCCGACCCAGCATTTT	CASSYSMAPTQHF
TRBV27	few	.	TRBJ2-3	TGTGCCAGCAGTTTATACGATAGCGGCCTAGTCACAGATACGCAGTATTTT	CASSLYDSGLVTDTQYF
TRBV28	many	.	TRBJ1-6	TGTGCCAGCAGAATGTCCAGGGATAATTCACCCCTCCACTTT	CASRMSRDNSPLHF
TRBV19	.	.	TRBJ2-1	TGTGCCAGTAGTATCGATGACAGCAGCTCCTACAATGAGCAGTTCTTC	CASSIDDSSSYNEQFF
TRBV6-1	few	.	TRBJ1-5	TGTGCCAGCAGTCGACCTGGAGAGCCCCAGCATTTT	CASSRPGEPQHF
TRBV4-1	.	.	TRBJ1-1	TGCGCCAGCAGCCACGGACAGCAAGGAGGCACTGAAGCTTTCTTT	CASSHGQQGGTEAFF